This T cell receptor beta chain was sequenced in a study of control samples from healthy donors and cancer patients. The CDR3 totals 16 residues. Germline V lookup: CDR1 LGHDT, CDR2 YNNKEL (reference sequence). V was trimmed by 1 base and J by 4 bases, leaving 15 bases between them. Produced via immunoSEQ multiplex PCR; TCRdb's table is partial and in-frame only. The sample shows about 140,000 clones, 91% of them seen only once. The rearrangement uses TRBV3-1 (or the pseudogene TRBV3-2) and TRBJ2-3; D may correspond to TRBD1 or TRBD2 (5 bases each). Sample: blood. This clonotype originated in a man younger than 35 in good health. CDR3: CASSQARERRSDTQYF. The CDR3 coding sequence is TGTGCCAGCAGCCAAGCCAGGGAGAGGCGATCAGATACGCAGTATTTT.